This paragraph covers one T cell receptor beta chain sequence. The target antigen is unknown. Here immunoSEQ multiplex PCR was the method, and the copy in TCRdb shows in-frame clones only, minus some. The table has approximately 72,000 clones, approximately 84% seen once. This entry is derived from a study of T cells in localized non-small cell lung cancer. Study-wide findings and caveats: Across samples, adjacent lung featured a median 57 of the top 100 tumor clones. The highest T cell clonality was in uninvolved adjacent lung, above tumor. Elevated blood T cell density was associated with longer overall survival.

CDR3 length: 15 residues. Trimming took 5 bases from V and 1 from J, leaving 14 bases between them. Germline V lookup: CDR1 SGHTA, CDR2 FQGNSA. The specimen was peripheral blood, collected before any cancer treatment. This chain uses TRBV7-2 with TRBJ1-1; possible D gene TRBD1, 6 bases. This clonotype was obtained from an older female donor with stage I lung adenocarcinoma. The CDR3 DNA follows: TGTGCCAGCAGCACCAAGCAGGGGTCGAACACTGAAGCTTTCTTT. As protein: CASSTKQGSNTEAFF.